This T cell receptor (beta chain) was sequenced in a study of cytomegalovirus exposure and HLA in healthy donors. Points from the study as a whole: A later analysis by the authors found several of the most significant clusters apparently linked to common viral pathogens. An analysis that was carried out later associated approximately 17,000 TCR beta sequences with HLA alleles at 0.05 false discovery rate.

60 Vbeta and 13 Jbeta primers were used in PCR. Sequencing was performed with immunoSEQ multiplex PCR; in TCRdb, only in-frame clones are kept and a portion is missing. The table lists tens of thousands of clones, around 74% of them singletons. Regarding this clone: What it binds is not known.

The CDR3 runs 14 residues. Trimming shortened V by 2 bases and J by 4 bases, and 11 bases separated the two germline ends. Germline CDR1 is PRHDT and CDR2 is FYEKMQ (reference sequence). This chain uses TRBV13 with TRBJ1-1; TRBD1 might be the D (5 bases). Sequencing used PBMCs. The receptor was derived from a male donor in good health and CMV-seropositive. The CDR3: CASSLSGMGTEAFF. CDR3 sequence (DNA): TGTGCCAGCAGCTTATCAGGGATGGGCACTGAAGCTTTCTTT.